Sequencing of this T cell receptor (beta chain) was carried out in a study of T cells in Graves' hyperthyroidism and ophthalmopathy. Study-level results: A median around six months before onset, the model predicted ophthalmopathy.

TCR beta CDR3 regions were amplified from RNA. The TCR CDR3 first-round RT-PCR relied on the HTBI primer set. Using its own MiXCR run on the multiplex PCR reads, TCRdb lists one record per CDR3 protein. The sample lists a few hundred thousand distinct CDR3 sequences, around 16% occurring once. Germline CDR1 is DFQATT and CDR2 is SNEGSKA (reference sequence). This CDR3 has 20 residues. Deletions cut 7 bases from V and 1 base from J, with 34 bases between. In its sample, this clonotype was seen many times. Its antigen is unknown. The sequence was obtained from a woman aged 35 to 49 with Graves' ophthalmopathy. The rearrangement joins TRBV20-1 to TRBJ2-5, with D perhaps TRBD2 (6 bases). Material for sequencing was blood. CDR3 region: CSVAGFAKLGRRLPQETQYF. CDR3 sequence (DNA): TGCAGTGTGGCGGGGTTCGCCAAGTTAGGCAGGCGCCTCCCCCAAGAGACCCAGTACTTC.